The sequence of this TCR beta chain was determined in a study of beta chain features in type 1 diabetes. V shed 5 bases and J 2 bases; nucleotides not matched to a gene: 9. Germline CDR1 is LGHNA and CDR2 is YSLEER. This CDR3 is 17 amino acids long. Reverse transcription of all isolated RNA meant that expressed TCRB transcripts were sequenced. Method: immunoSEQ multiplex PCR; TCRdb's copy keeps in-frame clones and lacks some. The sample yields about 150,000 clones, less than 9.5% seen once. The sequencing input was central memory CD4+ T cells from blood. V usage is TRBV4-3 and J usage is TRBJ1-1; the match to TRBD1 covers 12 bases. This clonotype originated in a man in his late teens or twenties in good health. Written as DNA, the CDR3 is TGCGCCAGCAGCTCCGGGACAGGGGGCGGGGGTAACACTGAAGCTTTCTTT. This codes for CASSSGTGGGGNTEAFF.